This is a list of T cell receptor beta chains from one sample in a study of blood T cell repertoires in COVID-19. Data came from immunoSEQ multiplex PCR; TCRdb stores just in-frame clones and leaves some out. This sample carries about 190,000 clones, around 83% of them seen once, and the ten largest clones take around 6.1%. Sequencing was performed on peripheral blood. These receptors were obtained from a middle-aged woman with acute or convalescent COVID-19. The CDR3 runs from the conserved cysteine through the conserved F or W. The D gene is left open where the match is weak. Rows give clone size only sometimes, using once, few, many, or a class for an expanded clone.

v_call	d_call	clone_size	j_call	cdr3_aa	cdr3_nt
TRBV4-1	TRBD1	NA	TRBJ2-7	CASSQDSGGTGGREQYF	TGCGCCAGCAGCCAAGACTCCGGCGGGACAGGGGGCCGCGAGCAGTACTTC
TRBV5-1	TRBD2	NA	TRBJ2-7	CASSLTSGGAYEQYF	TGCGCCAGCAGCCTGACTAGCGGGGGGGCCTACGAGCAGTACTTC
TRBV28	NA	NA	TRBJ1-5	CASSLPLTGTDQPQHF	TGTGCCAGCAGTCTACCCCTCACAGGGACGGATCAGCCCCAGCATTTT
TRBV2	TRBD1	NA	TRBJ2-1	CASSGRQGSYNEQFF	TGTGCCAGCAGTGGGCGACAGGGCTCCTACAATGAGCAGTTCTTC
TRBV6-4	NA	NA	TRBJ2-2	CASSSLGEAGELFF	TGTGCCAGCAGTAGCCTAGGGGAGGCCGGGGAGCTGTTTTTT
TRBV24-1	TRBD2	NA	TRBJ2-7	CATSDRTSGTLGEQYF	TGTGCCACCAGTGATCGAACTAGCGGGACCTTGGGTGAGCAGTACTTC
TRBV5-6	NA	NA	TRBJ1-4	CASSGVIAGGEKLFF	TGTGCCAGCAGCGGGGTGATCGCCGGAGGGGAAAAACTGTTTTTT
TRBV5-1	TRBD1	NA	TRBJ1-2	CASSPGQSFYGYTF	TGCGCCAGCAGCCCGGGACAGTCTTTCTATGGCTACACCTTC
TRBV2	TRBD1	NA	TRBJ1-5	CASRELTGADQPQHF	TGTGCCAGCAGAGAGCTTACAGGGGCGGATCAGCCCCAGCATTTT
TRBV28	NA	few	TRBJ1-1	CATRGQKNTEAFF	TGTGCCACCAGAGGACAGAAGAACACTGAAGCTTTCTTT
TRBV28	NA	NA	TRBJ1-4	CASSLHVGAGNEKLFF	TGTGCCAGCAGTTTGCATGTCGGCGCAGGGAATGAAAAACTGTTTTTT
TRBV7-2	NA	NA	TRBJ1-2	CASRDRQDHYGYTF	TGTGCCAGCAGAGACAGACAGGACCACTATGGCTACACCTTC
TRBV6-2/TRBV6-3	NA	NA	TRBJ1-6	CASSYPQIGSPLHF	TGTGCCAGCAGTTATCCACAGATTGGTTCACCCCTCCACTTT
TRBV28	TRBD2	few	TRBJ2-7	CASATGGKAYEQYF	TGTGCCAGCGCAACGGGGGGGAAGGCTTACGAGCAGTACTTC
TRBV6-1	NA	NA	TRBJ2-7	CASSEAPTIYEQYF	TGTGCCAGCAGTGAAGCGCCGACTATATACGAGCAGTACTTC
TRBV5-4	NA	NA	TRBJ1-1	CASSSGTTNTEAFF	TGTGCCAGCAGCTCCGGGACAACGAACACTGAAGCTTTCTTT
TRBV3-1/TRBV3-2	NA	NA	TRBJ2-3	CASSQDWGADTQYF	TGTGCCAGCAGCCAAGATTGGGGGGCAGATACGCAGTATTTT
TRBV4-1	NA	NA	TRBJ2-7	CASSQDARTYEQYF	TGCGCCAGCAGCCAAGACGCCAGGACCTACGAGCAGTACTTC
TRBV2	TRBD2	NA	TRBJ2-5	CASSDGLAEETQYF	TGTGCCAGCAGTGACGGACTAGCGGAAGAGACCCAGTACTTC
TRBV7-3	NA	NA	TRBJ1-1	CASRYGENTEAFF	TGTGCCAGCAGGTACGGGGAGAACACTGAAGCTTTCTTT
TRBV7-8	NA	once	TRBJ1-4	CASSQGTNGEKLFF	TGTGCCAGCAGCCAGGGGACAAACGGCGAAAAACTGTTTTTT
TRBV6-4	TRBD1	NA	TRBJ2-3	CASSRDRDADTQYF	TGTGCCAGCAGCCGGGACAGGGATGCAGATACGCAGTATTTT
TRBV2	TRBD2	once	TRBJ2-3	CASSEFRGGKTDTQYF	TGTGCCAGCAGCGAGTTTCGGGGGGGCAAGACAGATACGCAGTATTTT
TRBV5-4	TRBD1	NA	TRBJ1-4	CASSVLQGADEKLFF	TGTGCCAGCAGCGTATTACAGGGGGCTGATGAAAAACTGTTTTTT
TRBV6-5	TRBD1	NA	TRBJ1-5	CASAFTGAEPQHF	TGTGCCAGCGCTTTCACAGGGGCCGAGCCCCAGCATTTT
TRBV30	NA	NA	TRBJ2-7	CAWSTRASYEQYF	TGTGCCTGGAGCACTCGAGCGTCCTACGAGCAGTACTTC
TRBV6-5	NA	once	TRBJ1-2	CASSLTGGFNYGYTF	TGTGCCAGCAGTTTGACAGGAGGCTTCAACTATGGCTACACCTTC
TRBV18	NA	few	TRBJ2-5	CASSGGFYQETQYF	TGTGCCAGCTCAGGGGGCTTCTATCAAGAGACCCAGTACTTC
TRBV5-1	NA	NA	TRBJ1-6	CASSLLPAYNSPLHF	TGCGCCAGCAGCTTGCTGCCAGCCTATAATTCACCCCTCCACTTT
TRBV5-5	TRBD1	NA	TRBJ2-7	CASSHNPGQVVYEQYF	TGTGCCAGCAGTCATAATCCGGGACAGGTAGTCTACGAGCAGTACTTC
TRBV4-1	NA	few	TRBJ2-2	CASSQEEEVYTGELFF	TGCGCCAGCAGCCAAGAGGAGGAGGTGTACACCGGGGAGCTGTTTTTT
TRBV30	NA	NA	TRBJ2-7	CAWSNGPPGEQYF	TGTGCCTGGAGTAATGGCCCGCCCGGGGAGCAGTACTTC
TRBV27	NA	NA	TRBJ2-1	CASSQGGWAYNEQFF	TGTGCCAGCAGCCAGGGGGGTTGGGCCTACAATGAGCAGTTCTTC
TRBV6-2/TRBV6-3	NA	NA	TRBJ1-1	CASSYSSGVGGAFF	TGTGCCAGCAGTTACTCGAGCGGGGTTGGCGGAGCTTTCTTT
TRBV10-2	TRBD1	NA	TRBJ2-7	CASSRPMNRGSYEQYF	TGCGCCAGCAGTCGCCCGATGAACAGGGGTTCCTACGAGCAGTACTTC
TRBV4-1	NA	few	TRBJ2-2	CATSLRQPKSLNTGELFF	TGCGCCACATCCTTGAGGCAGCCCAAAAGTTTAAACACCGGGGAGCTGTTTTTT
TRBV28	TRBD1	NA	TRBJ1-2	CASSLGTVFYGYTF	TGTGCCAGCAGTTTAGGGACAGTTTTCTATGGCTATACCTTC
TRBV28	TRBD1	once	TRBJ1-2	CASSLSSPGGMGYTF	TGTGCCAGCAGTTTATCTTCCCCAGGGGGCATGGGCTACACCTTC
TRBV3-1/TRBV3-2	NA	NA	TRBJ2-1	CASSQDTFSGPYNEQFF	TGTGCCAGCAGCCAAGATACATTCAGCGGCCCTTACAATGAGCAGTTCTTC
TRBV5-5	NA	NA	TRBJ1-5	CASSPTWGGNQPQHF	TGTGCCAGCAGCCCAACCTGGGGGGGCAATCAGCCCCAGCATTTT
TRBV27	NA	NA	TRBJ1-2	CASSFLQGRGPNYGYTF	TGTGCCAGCAGTTTTTTACAGGGAAGGGGTCCTAACTATGGCTACACCTTC
TRBV24-1	NA	NA	TRBJ1-2	CATSDTGRRYGYTF	TGTGCCACCAGTGATACAGGGCGCAGGTATGGCTACACCTTC
TRBV5-6	TRBD1	NA	TRBJ2-1	CASSLVGDRAYNEQFF	TGTGCCAGCAGCTTGGTAGGGGACAGGGCCTACAATGAGCAGTTCTTC
TRBV9	NA	NA	TRBJ1-2	CASSVEGYGYTF	TGTGCCAGCAGCGTAGAGGGGTATGGCTACACCTTC
TRBV30	TRBD1	NA	TRBJ2-7	CAWSVDRGSEQYF	TGTGCCTGGAGTGTCGACAGGGGCTCCGAGCAGTACTTC
TRBV10-2	NA	NA	TRBJ1-2	CASKAAEERDYGYTF	TGCGCCAGCAAGGCCGCTGAGGAGAGAGATTATGGCTACACCTTC
TRBV28	NA	NA	TRBJ1-4	CASSFVGGFDEKLFF	TGTGCCAGCAGTTTCGTCGGGGGGTTTGATGAAAAACTGTTTTTT
TRBV2	TRBD1	few	TRBJ1-5	CASSPGQGKNQPQHF	TGTGCCAGCAGTCCAGGACAGGGAAAAAATCAGCCCCAGCATTTT
TRBV5-8	TRBD1	NA	TRBJ2-7	CASSLLTGGYSPTYEQYF	TGTGCCAGCAGCCTCTTGACAGGGGGCTATTCCCCCACCTACGAGCAGTACTTC
TRBV11-2	NA	NA	TRBJ2-1	CASSLTREQFF	TGTGCCAGCAGCTTAACCCGGGAGCAGTTCTTC
TRBV27	NA	NA	TRBJ2-7	CASSLGMGGYEQYF	TGTGCCAGCAGTTTAGGAATGGGGGGTTACGAGCAGTACTTC
TRBV6-4	TRBD2	NA	TRBJ2-3	CASSDAGGTDTQYF	TGTGCCAGCAGTGACGCGGGAGGCACAGATACGCAGTATTTT
TRBV5-1	NA	NA	TRBJ2-5	CASSSRGLKETQYF	TGCGCCAGCAGTTCGCGGGGGCTCAAAGAGACCCAGTACTTC
TRBV5-1	TRBD1	NA	TRBJ1-2	CASSRDRAVGYTF	TGCGCCAGCAGCCGCGACAGGGCGGTGGGCTACACCTTC
TRBV28	TRBD1	NA	TRBJ1-3	CASRTGTGGYGISGNTIYF	TGTGCCAGCAGGACCGGGACAGGCGGGTACGGAATCTCTGGAAACACCATATATTTT
TRBV5-5	NA	NA	TRBJ1-1	CASSPRREVNTEAFF	TGTGCCAGCAGCCCGAGGAGGGAGGTGAACACTGAAGCTTTCTTT
TRBV4-2	TRBD2	NA	TRBJ2-5	CASSQDRSGGMETQYF	TGTGCCAGCAGCCAAGATAGGAGCGGGGGGATGGAGACCCAGTACTTC
TRBV10-3	NA	NA	TRBJ2-7	CATRQESSYEQYF	TGTGCCACCCGACAGGAAAGCTCCTACGAGCAGTACTTC
TRBV9	NA	many	TRBJ2-7	CASRRRQGGHEQYF	TGTGCCTCCAGAAGACGACAGGGAGGACACGAGCAGTACTTC
TRBV27	TRBD1	NA	TRBJ1-2	CASSFDRGGGYTF	TGTGCCAGCAGTTTCGACAGGGGAGGTGGCTACACCTTC